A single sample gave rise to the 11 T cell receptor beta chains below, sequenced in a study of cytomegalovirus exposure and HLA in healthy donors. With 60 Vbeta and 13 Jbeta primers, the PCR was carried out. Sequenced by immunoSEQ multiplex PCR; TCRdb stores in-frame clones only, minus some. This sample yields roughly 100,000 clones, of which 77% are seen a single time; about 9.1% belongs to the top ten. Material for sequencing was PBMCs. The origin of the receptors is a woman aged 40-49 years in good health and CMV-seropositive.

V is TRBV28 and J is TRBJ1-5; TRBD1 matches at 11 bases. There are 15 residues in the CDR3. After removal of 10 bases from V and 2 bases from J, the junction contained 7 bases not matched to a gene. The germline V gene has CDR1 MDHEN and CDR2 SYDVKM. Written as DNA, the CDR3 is TGTGCCACTCGGACAGGGGGCGCGGGCAATCAGCCCCAGCATTTT. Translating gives CATRTGGAGNQPQHF.

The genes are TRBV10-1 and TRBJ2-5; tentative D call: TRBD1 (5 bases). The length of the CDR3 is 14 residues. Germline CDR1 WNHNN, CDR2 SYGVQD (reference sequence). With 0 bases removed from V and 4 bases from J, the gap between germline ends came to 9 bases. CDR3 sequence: CASSESAGRETQYF. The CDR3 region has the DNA TGCGCCAGCAGTGAGTCGGCAGGGCGAGAGACCCAGTACTTC.

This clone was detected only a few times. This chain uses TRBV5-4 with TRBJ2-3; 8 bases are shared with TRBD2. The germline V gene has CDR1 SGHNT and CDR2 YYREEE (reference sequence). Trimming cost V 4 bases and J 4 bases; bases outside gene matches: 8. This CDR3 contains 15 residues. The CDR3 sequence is CASSPRTSRADTQYF. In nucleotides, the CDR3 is TGTGCCAGCAGCCCCAGGACTAGCCGCGCAGATACGCAGTATTTT.

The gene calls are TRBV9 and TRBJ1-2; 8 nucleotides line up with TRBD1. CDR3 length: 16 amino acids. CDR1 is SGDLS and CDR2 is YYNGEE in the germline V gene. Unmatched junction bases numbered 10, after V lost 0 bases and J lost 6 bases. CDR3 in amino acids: CASSVGGQDRGDGYTF. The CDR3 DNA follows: TGTGCCAGCAGCGTAGGGGGGCAAGACAGGGGTGATGGCTACACCTTC.

CDR3 sequence reads: CASSIPGVTNEKLFF. The CDR3 bases are TGTGCCAGTAGTATACCCGGGGTGACTAATGAAAAACTGTTTTTT. The rearrangement joins TRBV19 to TRBJ1-4; D is ambiguous. Per germline, CDR1 LNHDA and CDR2 SQIVND (reference sequence). This CDR3 comprises 15 residues. V was trimmed by 2 bases and J by 2 bases, leaving 9 bases between them.

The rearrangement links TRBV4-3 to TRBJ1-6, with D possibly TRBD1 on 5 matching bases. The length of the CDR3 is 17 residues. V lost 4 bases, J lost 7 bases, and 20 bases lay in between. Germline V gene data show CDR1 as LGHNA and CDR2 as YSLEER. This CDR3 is CASSPTPGGRGNSPLHF. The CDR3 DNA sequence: TGCGCCAGCAGCCCAACCCCCGGGGGTCGAGGGAATTCACCCCTCCACTTT.

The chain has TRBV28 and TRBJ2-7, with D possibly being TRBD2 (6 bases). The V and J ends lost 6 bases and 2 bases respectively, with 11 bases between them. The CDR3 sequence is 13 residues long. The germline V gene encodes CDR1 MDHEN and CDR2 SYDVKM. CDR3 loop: CASSLGEAYEQYF. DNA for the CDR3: TGTGCCAGCAGCCTAGGGGAGGCCTACGAGCAGTACTTC.

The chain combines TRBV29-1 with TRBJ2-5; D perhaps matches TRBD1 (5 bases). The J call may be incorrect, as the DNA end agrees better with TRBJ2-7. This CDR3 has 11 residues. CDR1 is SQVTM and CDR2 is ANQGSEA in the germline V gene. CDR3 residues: CSVAQDYEQYF. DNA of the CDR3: TGCAGCGTCGCACAGGACTACGAGCAGTACTTC.

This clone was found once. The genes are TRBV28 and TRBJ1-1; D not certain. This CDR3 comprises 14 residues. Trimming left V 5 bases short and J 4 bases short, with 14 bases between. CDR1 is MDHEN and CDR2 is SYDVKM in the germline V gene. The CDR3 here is CASSSFRGTTEAFF. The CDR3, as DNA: TGTGCCAGCAGTAGTTTCCGGGGAACCACTGAAGCTTTCTTT.

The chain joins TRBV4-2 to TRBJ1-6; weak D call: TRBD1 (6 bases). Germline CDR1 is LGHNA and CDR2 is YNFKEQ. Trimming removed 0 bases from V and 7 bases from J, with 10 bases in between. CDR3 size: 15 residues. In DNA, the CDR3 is TGTGCCAGCAGCCAAGACAGGGGATCGAATTCACCCCTCCACTTT. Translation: CASSQDRGSNSPLHF.

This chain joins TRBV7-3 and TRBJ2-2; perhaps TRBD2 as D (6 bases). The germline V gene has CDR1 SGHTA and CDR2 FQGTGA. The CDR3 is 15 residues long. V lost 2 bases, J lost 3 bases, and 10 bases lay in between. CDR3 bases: TGTGCCAGCAGCTTAGCGGGGCTGGACACCGGGGAGCTGTTTTTT. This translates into CASSLAGLDTGELFF.